This is a list of T cell receptor beta chains from one sample in a study of OX40 agonist ivuxolimab in advanced cancers. Profiling relied on immunoSEQ multiplex PCR, and the TCRdb table lists in-frame clones only, not all of them. Here the sample spans 95,000 to 150,000 clones, roughly 95% being singletons. Sequences were derived from CD4+ or CD8+ T cells sorted from blood, sampled in a trial of the OX40 agonist ivuxolimab. The origin of the receptors is an adult with an advanced solid tumor such as melanoma, head and neck, liver or kidney cancer. Both conserved end residues are part of each CDR3. The D gene is left open where the match is weak. Some rows mark clone size as missing; the rest say once, few, many or name a class of expanded clone.

size	D	V	J	CDR3	DNA
NA	NA	TRBV2	TRBJ1-4	CASSGGREKLFF	TGTGCCAGCAGTGGGGGCCGCGAAAAACTGTTTTTT
NA	NA	TRBV7-8	TRBJ2-3	CASSPGPGTGTDTQYF	TGTGCCAGCAGCCCCGGCCCGGGAACTGGCACAGATACGCAGTATTTT
once	NA	TRBV25-1	TRBJ2-7	CASRHSVGSYEQYF	TGTGCCAGCAGGCACTCCGTCGGCTCCTACGAGCAGTACTTC
NA	TRBD2	TRBV5-1	TRBJ2-3	CASSTSGSTDTQYF	TGCGCCAGCAGCACTAGCGGTAGCACAGATACGCAGTATTTT
NA	TRBD1	TRBV7-9	TRBJ2-5	CASSLDRVHRETQYF	TGTGCCAGCAGCCTCGACAGGGTTCACCGGGAGACCCAGTACTTC
NA	TRBD1	TRBV19	TRBJ2-7	CASSPKTGWFYEQYF	TGTGCCAGTAGTCCAAAGACAGGGTGGTTTTACGAGCAGTACTTC
few	NA	TRBV30	TRBJ1-1	CAWSVKETWNTEAFF	TGTGCCTGGAGTGTAAAAGAGACGTGGAACACTGAAGCTTTCTTT
once	TRBD2	TRBV2	TRBJ2-1	CASSETSGGYNEQFF	TGTGCCAGCAGTGAAACTAGCGGGGGTTACAATGAGCAGTTCTTC
NA	TRBD1	TRBV2	TRBJ1-4	CASGPGQGNEKLFF	TGTGCCAGCGGTCCGGGACAGGGGAATGAAAAACTGTTTTTT
NA	TRBD2	TRBV30	TRBJ2-7	CAWSVRGGGANEQYF	TGTGCCTGGAGTGTACGGGGCGGGGGAGCAAACGAGCAGTACTTC
NA	NA	TRBV27	TRBJ2-7	CASSLRPPGLYSYEQYF	TGTGCCAGCAGTTTACGGCCTCCCGGTCTGTACTCCTACGAGCAGTACTTC
NA	NA	TRBV19	TRBJ1-5	CASSWTSPGTQPQHF	TGTGCCAGTAGTTGGACGTCCCCAGGGACTCAGCCCCAGCATTTT
NA	TRBD2	TRBV27	TRBJ2-1	CASSSARSSGSSYNEQFF	TGTGCCAGCAGTTCTGCTCGGTCTAGCGGAAGCTCCTACAATGAGCAGTTCTTC
NA	NA	TRBV30	TRBJ2-1	CAWTGSLFYNEQFF	TGTGCCTGGACGGGGAGCCTCTTCTACAATGAGCAGTTCTTC
NA	NA	TRBV18	TRBJ1-5	CASSPAVSNQPQHF	TGTGCCAGCTCACCCGCAGTCTCTAATCAGCCCCAGCATTTT
NA	TRBD1	TRBV4-2	TRBJ2-2	CASSQRGTGGTGELFF	TGTGCCAGCAGCCAGAGAGGGACAGGCGGCACCGGGGAGCTGTTTTTT
NA	NA	TRBV28	TRBJ2-7	CASTDFYEQYF	TGTGCCAGCACAGACTTCTACGAGCAGTACTTC
NA	TRBD2	TRBV12-5	TRBJ2-1	CASALAGGNSPNYNEQFF	TGTGCTAGTGCCCTAGCGGGAGGGAACAGTCCAAATTACAATGAGCAGTTCTTC
NA	NA	TRBV21-1	TRBJ1-5	CASSEPGGEEGYSNQPQHF	TGTGCCAGCAGCGAGCCGGGAGGGGAGGAGGGTTATAGCAATCAGCCCCAGCATTTT